This TCR beta chain is drawn from a study of blood T cells in healthy people across ages. Study observations and caveats: Donor CMV status was unknown, possibly confounding expanded clonotype changes.

Combining a sample-barcoded 5' primer with a J-beta primer mix, a second PCR ran for roughly 6 to 11 cycles. Each cDNA molecule, via a template-switch adaptor with 12 random nucleotides, was tagged. TCRdb independently ran MiXCR on the 5' RACE reads; one entry per CDR3 protein. The sample includes roughly 860,000 distinct CDR3 sequences, under 80% seen only once; the top ten take about a quarter. The CDR3 totals 13 residues. Per the germline V gene, CDR1 is SGHTA and CDR2 is FQGNSA. Trimming cost V 5 bases and J 4 bases; bases outside gene matches: 3. Concerning this clonotype: The antigen remains undetermined.

Total RNA, at least 5.5 micrograms per sample, was extracted from PBMCs. The material sequenced was blood. The sequence was collected from a man aged 25 to 40 in good health. V usage is TRBV7-2 and J usage is TRBJ2-3; the match to TRBD2 covers 7 bases. CDR3 loop: CASSVGRADTQYF. CDR3 in DNA: TGTGCCAGCAGCGTAGGGAGGGCAGATACGCAGTATTTT.